This T cell receptor (beta chain) stems from a study of T cells after yellow fever vaccination. On the study more broadly: Preparation of the low-cell-number fractions used SMART-Seq v4 Ultra Low Input.

The CDR3 has 16 amino acids. Germline CDR1 is SGHDT and CDR2 is YYEEEE. V gave up 1 base and J gave up 0 bases, with 14 bases separating them. In making TCR cDNA, 5'RACE template switching added a universal primer site and UMIs to it. Via MiXCR, TCRdb re-called the 5' RACE reads, giving one row per CDR3 protein. Of approximately 74,000 distinct CDR3 sequences listed, around 6.9% are singletons. Only a few counts were recorded for this clonotype. This sequence joins TRBV5-6 and TRBJ2-7; no clear D gene. This TCR came from a man aged 18 to 30 who received the YFV17D yellow fever vaccine. Material: CD8+ T cells sorted from PBMCs, obtained around 5 days after the first yellow fever vaccination. This chain's CDR3 is CASSLPHFESSYEQYF. DNA of the CDR3: TGTGCCAGCAGCTTGCCCCATTTTGAGAGCTCCTACGAGCAGTACTTC.